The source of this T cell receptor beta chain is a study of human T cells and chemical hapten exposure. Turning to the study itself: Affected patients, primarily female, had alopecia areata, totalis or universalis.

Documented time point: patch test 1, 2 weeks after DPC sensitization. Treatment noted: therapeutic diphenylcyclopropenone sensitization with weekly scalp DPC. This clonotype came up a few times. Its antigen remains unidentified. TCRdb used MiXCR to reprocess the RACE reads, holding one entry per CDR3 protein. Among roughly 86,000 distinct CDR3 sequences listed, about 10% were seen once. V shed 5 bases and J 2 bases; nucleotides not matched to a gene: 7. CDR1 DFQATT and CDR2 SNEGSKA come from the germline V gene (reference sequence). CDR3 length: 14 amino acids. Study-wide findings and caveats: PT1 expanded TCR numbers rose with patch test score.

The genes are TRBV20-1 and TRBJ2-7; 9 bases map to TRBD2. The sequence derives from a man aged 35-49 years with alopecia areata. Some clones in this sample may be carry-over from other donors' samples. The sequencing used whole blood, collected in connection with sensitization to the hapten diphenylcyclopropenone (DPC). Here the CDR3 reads CSAPGTSSPYEQYF. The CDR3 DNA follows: TGCAGTGCTCCTGGGACTAGCAGCCCCTACGAGCAGTACTTC.